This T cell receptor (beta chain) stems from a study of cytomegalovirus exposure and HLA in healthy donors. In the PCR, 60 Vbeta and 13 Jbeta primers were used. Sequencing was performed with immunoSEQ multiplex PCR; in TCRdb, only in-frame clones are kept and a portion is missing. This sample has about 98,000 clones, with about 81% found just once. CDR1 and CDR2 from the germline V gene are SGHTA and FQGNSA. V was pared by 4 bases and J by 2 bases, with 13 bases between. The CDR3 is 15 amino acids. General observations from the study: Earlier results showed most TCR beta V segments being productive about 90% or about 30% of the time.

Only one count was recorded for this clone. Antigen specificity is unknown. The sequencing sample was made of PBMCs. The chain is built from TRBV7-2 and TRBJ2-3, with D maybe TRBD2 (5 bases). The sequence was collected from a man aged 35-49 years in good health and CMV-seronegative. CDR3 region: CASSSGLSNTDTQYF. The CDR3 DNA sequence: TGTGCCAGCAGCTCCGGACTCTCCAACACAGATACGCAGTATTTT.